Listed here are 20 T cell receptor beta chains from one sample, sequenced in a study of monozygotic twins with inflammatory bowel disease. After re-calling the 5' RACE reads, TCRdb lists one entry per CDR3 protein, DNA absent. Here the sample table reports approximately 340,000 distinct CDR3 sequences. Sequencing was performed on blood. These TCRs come from a human donor with ulcerative colitis or Crohn's disease, or a healthy co-twin of an affected twin (not recorded which).

This rearrangement joins TRBV7-8 to TRBJ2-7; the D call of TRBD1 rests on TCRdb alone, since no DNA is present to check it. The germline V gene has CDR1 SGHVS and CDR2 FQNEAQ. The CDR3 loop spans 15 amino acids. The CDR3 protein is CASSLEGGRFYEQYF.

The chain carries TRBV12-3 or TRBV12-4 and TRBJ2-1; the D call of TRBD2 rests on TCRdb alone, since no DNA is present to check it. The CDR3 is 17 amino acids. CDR3: CASSPRGGEGSYNEQFF.

The rearrangement joins TRBV24-1 to TRBJ1-1; the D call of TRBD1 rests on TCRdb alone, since no DNA is present to check it. This CDR3 has 13 amino acids. CDR1 KGHDR and CDR2 SFDVKD come from the germline V gene. CDR3 protein: CATSDSRGTEAYF.

V gene TRBV25-1 combines with J gene TRBJ2-5; absent DNA, TCRdb's TRBD1 call cannot be checked. This CDR3 contains 16 residues. Germline lookup yields CDR1 MGHDK and CDR2 SYGVNS. CDR3: CASSPRPGQGKETQYF. Full variable domain (remainder filled in from reference TRBV25-1 and TRBJ2-5): EADIYQTPRYLVIGTGKKITLECSQTMGHDKMYWYQQDPGMELHLIHYSYGVNSTEKGDLSSESTVSRIRTEHFPLTLESARPSHTSQYLCASSPRPGQGKETQYFGPGTRLLVL.

The chain combines TRBV27 with TRBJ2-7; TCRdb designates TRBD1, a call that cannot be tested without DNA. There are 13 residues in the CDR3. In germline, CDR1 is MNHEY, CDR2 SMNVEV (reference sequence). This CDR3 is CASSRGMTYEQYF.

The J gene is TRBJ2-2, the V gene TRBV29-1; lacking DNA, the TRBD2 call made by TCRdb goes unchecked. The CDR3 runs to 14 residues. Germline V CDR1 and CDR2: SQVTM, ANQGSEA. The CDR3: CSVLIREGTGELFF.

J is TRBJ2-5 and V is TRBV2; TCRdb picks TRBD2, but there is no DNA to check that call. Germline CDR1 reads SNHLY; CDR2 reads FYNNEI. This CDR3 is 15 amino acids long. CDR3 protein: CASSDHGLVVETQYF. Based on the CDR3 plus reference TRBV2 and TRBJ2-5, the full variable domain is EPEVTQTPSHQVTQMGQEVILRCVPISNHLYFYWYRQILGQKVEFLVSFYNNEISEKSEIFDDQFSVERPDGSNFTLKIRSTKLEDSAMYFCASSDHGLVVETQYFGPGTRLLVL.

The V gene is TRBV3-1, the J gene TRBJ2-1; with no DNA, the TCRdb D assignment of TRBD2 cannot be verified. This CDR3 comprises 14 residues. Germline loops: CDR1 LGHDT, CDR2 YNNKEL (reference sequence). CDR3 sequence reads: CASRERGSYNEQFF.

CDR3 loop: CASSWGTRTETQYF. V usage is TRBV5-6 and J usage is TRBJ2-5; as DNA is missing, the TRBD1 call by TCRdb cannot be tested. This CDR3 is built from 14 residues. The germline gives CDR1 SGHDT, CDR2 YYEEEE.

This chain links TRBV29-1 with TRBJ2-7; the D call from TCRdb, TRBD1, cannot be confirmed without DNA. The length of the CDR3 is 14 residues. Looked up from germline, CDR1 is SQVTM and CDR2 is ANQGSEA. The CDR3 protein is CSASLQGSAYEQYF.

Here the CDR3 reads CATSERGEKKEAFF. The chain has TRBV24-1 and TRBJ1-1; the TRBD1 assignment by TCRdb is unverifiable without DNA. CDR3 length equals 14 residues. Germline V gene sequence: CDR1 KGHDR, CDR2 SFDVKD.

The CDR3 protein is CASSLLSAVNYGYTF. The gene calls are TRBV7-9 and TRBJ1-2. The CDR3 spans 15 residues. Per germline, CDR1 SEHNR and CDR2 FQNEAQ (reference sequence).

The chain uses TRBV10-3 and TRBJ2-1; checking the TCRdb D call of TRBD2 is not possible without DNA. Germline CDR1 and CDR2: ENHRY and SYGVKD. CDR3 length: 15 residues. The chain's CDR3 is CAASERGVPYNEQFF.

V usage is TRBV6-5 and J usage is TRBJ1-2; the TCRdb call, TRBD1, lacks DNA for checking. The CDR3 covers 16 residues. Germline CDR1 is MNHEY and CDR2 is SVGAGI. The CDR3 protein is CASTSLKGQGVYGYTF.

V is TRBV11-2 and J is TRBJ2-7; lacking DNA, the TRBD1 call made by TCRdb goes unchecked. Germline CDR1 reads SGHAT; CDR2 reads FQNNGV. There are 16 residues in the CDR3. CDR3 sequence reads: CASSLASGTGYYEQYF. The full variable domain, in which reference TRBV11-2 and TRBJ2-7 provide the parts outside the CDR3, is EAGVAQSPRYKIIEKRQSVAFWCNPISGHATLYWYQQILGQGPKLLIQFQNNGVVDDSQLPKDRFSAERLKGVDSTLKIQPAKLEDSAVYLCASSLASGTGYYEQYFGPGTRLTVT.

This sequence joins TRBV6-2 or TRBV6-3 and TRBJ2-6; TCRdb's D call of TRBD1 is untestable without DNA. Germline lookup yields CDR1 MNHEY and CDR2 SVGEGT. The CDR3 is made up of 16 amino acids. The CDR3 region is CASHRGMLTGANVLTF.

This rearrangement joins TRBV10-2 to TRBJ2-2; TCRdb lists TRBD1, though no DNA is available to test this call. CDR1 is WSHSY, CDR2 SAAADI, per germline. The CDR3 is made up of 14 amino acids. This chain's CDR3 is CASSEYGRSGELFF.

The chain joins TRBV20-1 to TRBJ1-2; TCRdb's D call of TRBD1 is untestable without DNA. CDR3 length equals 13 residues. Germline V lookup: CDR1 DFQATT, CDR2 SNEGSKA (reference sequence). CDR3 in amino acids: CSAPGQPNYGYTF.

The chain uses TRBV20-1 and TRBJ2-7; TCRdb's D call, TRBD1, is unchecked because there is no DNA. This CDR3 has 13 amino acids. Germline V gives CDR1 DFQATT, CDR2 SNEGSKA (reference sequence). This chain's CDR3 is CSARGTRDYEQYF.

V gene TRBV5-4 combines with J gene TRBJ2-3; absent DNA, TCRdb's TRBD1 call cannot be checked. Germline loops: CDR1 SGHNT, CDR2 YYREEE (reference sequence). The CDR3 has 15 amino acids. The CDR3: CASSPEGQATDTQYF.